One sample yielded the 6 T cell receptor beta chains listed below, sequenced in a study of blood T cells in healthy people across ages. Combining a sample-barcoded 5' primer with a J-beta primer mix, a second PCR ran for roughly 7 to 11 cycles. TCRdb fed the 5' RACE reads into MiXCR, producing one record per CDR3 protein. This sample has 450,000 to 700,000 distinct CDR3 sequences; roughly 28% occur once, and the top ten carry 18%. The sample consisted of blood. These receptors were taken from a woman between 65 and 79 years old in good health.

Turning to this clonotype: One end of the junction fails to match germline, which may point to a read error. V is TRBV18 and J is TRBJ2-5, with no clear D. This CDR3 is built from 11 residues. CDR1 KGHSH and CDR2 LQKENI come from the germline V gene. DNA of the CDR3: TGTGCCGGCTCATACCAAGAGACCCAGTACTTC. The encoded protein is CAGSYQETQYF.

This sequence joins TRBV4-1 and TRBJ2-3; D is possibly TRBD1 or TRBD2 (5 bases each). V was cut by 1 base and J by 1 base, with 9 bases left in between. Per the germline V gene, CDR1 is MGHRA and CDR2 is YSYEKL. The CDR3 loop spans 15 amino acids. The CDR3 loop is CASSQAGQGTDTQYF. The CDR3, as DNA: TGCGCCAGCAGCCAAGCGGGGCAGGGCACAGATACGCAGTATTTT.

The table lists this clonotype with a count of one. The chain uses TRBV7-2 and TRBJ1-2; weak D call: TRBD1 (6 bases). Germline V gene lookup returns CDR1 SGHTA and CDR2 FQGNSA. The germline V and J ends were trimmed by 5 bases and 4 bases, with 14 bases remaining between them. The CDR3 has 14 amino acids. The CDR3 is CASSRFEGGYGYTF. The CDR3 DNA is TGTGCCAGCAGCCGATTCGAGGGGGGCTATGGCTACACCTTC. The complete variable domain, with remaining parts taken from reference TRBV7-2 and TRBJ1-2, reads GAGVSQSPSNKVTEKGKDVELRCDPISGHTALYWYRQSLGQGLEFLIYFQGNSAPDKSGLPSDRFSAERTGGSVSTLTIQRTQQEDSAVYLCASSRFEGGYGYTFGSGTRLTVV.

This chain links TRBV6-1 with TRBJ1-3; 7 bases map to TRBD1. The length of the CDR3 is 12 residues. The germline CDR1 and CDR2 sequences are MNHNS and SASEGT. The V segment lost 5 bases and the J segment 8 bases; nucleotides outside the gene matches: 3. CDR3 in DNA: TGTGCCAGCAGTCCAGGGGGGTACACCATATATTTT. This gives the protein CASSPGGYTIYF.

This clonotype was counted a few times. The chain links TRBV2 to TRBJ2-1; maybe TRBD2 (6 bases). CDR1 is SNHLY, CDR2 FYNNEI, per germline. CDR3 size: 12 residues. The V end lost 7 bases, the J end lost 6 bases, and 10 bases lay between the germline ends. CDR3 protein: CASTWGGNEQFF. The CDR3, as DNA: TGTGCCAGCACCTGGGGAGGCAATGAGCAGTTCTTC.

This clonotype was recorded a few times. The chain couples TRBV20-1 to TRBJ2-4; D is perhaps TRBD1 or TRBD2 (5 bases each). This CDR3 region has 14 residues. The V gene lost 3 bases and the J gene lost 7 bases, with 16 bases spanning the gap. Germline V CDR1 and CDR2: DFQATT, SNEGSKA (reference sequence). CDR3 DNA: TGCAGTGCTAGGGGCGGTGAGGGGTTGAACATTCAGTACTTC. Protein sequence: CSARGGEGLNIQYF.